This is a list of T cell receptor beta chains from one sample in a study of blood T cell repertoires in COVID-19. Here immunoSEQ multiplex PCR was the method, and the copy in TCRdb shows in-frame clones only, minus some. The sample consists of some 140,000 clones, 70% to 80% of them appearing once. The specimen was peripheral blood. The origin of the receptors is a man aged 55 to 70 who had recovered from COVID-19. CDR3s include the opening cysteine and the closing phenylalanine or tryptophan. D genes are given only for firm matches. Some rows have no size entry. The others give once, few or many, or a class for an expanded clone.

size	D	V	J	DNA	CDR3
few	-	TRBV11-2	TRBJ2-2	TGTGCCAGCAGCTTAGTGGGCCTAGCGGGGGAGCTGTTTTTT	CASSLVGLAGELFF
-	TRBD1	TRBV9	TRBJ1-6	TGTGCCAGCAGCACCTACGACAGGGGGGCCCGGGATTCACCCCTCCACTTT	CASSTYDRGARDSPLHF
-	TRBD1	TRBV7-8	TRBJ2-7	TGTGCCAGCATCCCCGGGACAGGGGCCTACGAGCAGTACTTC	CASIPGTGAYEQYF
once	-	TRBV10-3	TRBJ2-3	TGTGCCATCAGTGCCGAACCCGGGACTAGCACAGATACGCAGTATTTT	CAISAEPGTSTDTQYF
-	TRBD1	TRBV20-1	TRBJ2-4	TGCAGTGCTCGACAGGGAACCATTCAGTACTTC	CSARQGTIQYF
-	TRBD1	TRBV5-4	TRBJ2-3	TGTGCCAGCAGCCCCCGGGACAGGGGCCCAGATACGCAGTATTTT	CASSPRDRGPDTQYF
-	TRBD1	TRBV11-1	TRBJ2-7	TGTGCCAGCAGCTTAGCCCGGCGACAGGGGGCCTACGAGCAGTACTTC	CASSLARRQGAYEQYF
-	TRBD1	TRBV18	TRBJ1-1	TGTGCCAGCTCACTCCCCGGGACAGTTGTGAACACTGAAGCTTTCTTT	CASSLPGTVVNTEAFF
-	-	TRBV3-1/TRBV3-2	TRBJ2-7	TGTGCCAGCAGGGGCGCCGGGACTTACACCTACGAGCAGTACTTC	CASRGAGTYTYEQYF
few	TRBD1	TRBV10-3	TRBJ1-5	TGTGCCATCAGCGAAGACAGGGGGAATCAGCCCCAGCATTTT	CAISEDRGNQPQHF
-	-	TRBV6-2/TRBV6-3	TRBJ1-6	TGTGCCAGCAGTTACTTCGGGAGTAATTCACCCCTCCACTTT	CASSYFGSNSPLHF
-	TRBD1	TRBV28	TRBJ2-2	TGTGCCAGCAGTTTATTGGGACAGGGGACCGGGGAGCTGTTTTTT	CASSLLGQGTGELFF
-	-	TRBV7-2	TRBJ2-2	TGTGCCAGCAGCGCGCAGCAGGGTGACACCGGGGAGCTGTTTTTT	CASSAQQGDTGELFF
-	-	TRBV7-2	TRBJ2-7	TGTGCCAGCAGCTTGGCACCAGGCTACTACGAGCAGTACTTC	CASSLAPGYYEQYF
-	-	TRBV2	TRBJ1-1	TGTGCCAGCAATACAGAATTGAACACTGAAGCTTTCTTT	CASNTELNTEAFF
-	-	TRBV11-2	TRBJ2-5	TGTGCCAGCAGCTTAGATTTAGCACAAGAGACCCAGTACTTC	CASSLDLAQETQYF
-	-	TRBV6-6	TRBJ2-3	TGTGCCAGCCGCAACCCCACAGGGGAGGACACAGATACGCAGTATTTT	CASRNPTGEDTDTQYF
few	TRBD1	TRBV6-1	TRBJ2-7	TGTGCCAGCAGTGATGTCTTCGGGACAGGCGTCTACGAGCAGTACTTC	CASSDVFGTGVYEQYF
-	TRBD1	TRBV27	TRBJ1-4	TGTGCCAGCATGGCCCACGGACAGGGGAAAATTAATGAAAAACTGTTTTTT	CASMAHGQGKINEKLFF
-	-	TRBV5-4	TRBJ2-2	TGTGCCAGCAGCTTGGAGAGTATTGACGGGGAGCTGTTTTTT	CASSLESIDGELFF
-	-	TRBV27	TRBJ1-5	TGTGCCAGCAGTTTACTAGGGGGCAATCAGCCCCAGCATTTT	CASSLLGGNQPQHF